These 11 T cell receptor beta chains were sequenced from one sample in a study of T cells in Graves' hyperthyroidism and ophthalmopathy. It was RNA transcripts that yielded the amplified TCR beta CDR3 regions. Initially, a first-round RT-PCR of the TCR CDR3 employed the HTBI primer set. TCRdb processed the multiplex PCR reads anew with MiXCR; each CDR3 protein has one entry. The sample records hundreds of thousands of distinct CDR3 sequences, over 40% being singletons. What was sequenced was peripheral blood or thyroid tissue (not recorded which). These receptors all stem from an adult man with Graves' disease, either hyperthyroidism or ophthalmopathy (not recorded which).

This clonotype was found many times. The CDR3 DNA is TGTGCCACTCAGCGGGGGGGCCGTCGGGGGGAGACCCAGTACTTC. Protein sequence: CATQRGGRRGETQYF. The rearrangement uses TRBV2 and TRBJ2-5; 10 bases align to TRBD2. The germline V gene has CDR1 SNHLY and CDR2 FYNNEI. The CDR3 has 15 residues. Germline trimming cut 10 bases from V and 5 bases from J; bases unmatched to any gene: 13.

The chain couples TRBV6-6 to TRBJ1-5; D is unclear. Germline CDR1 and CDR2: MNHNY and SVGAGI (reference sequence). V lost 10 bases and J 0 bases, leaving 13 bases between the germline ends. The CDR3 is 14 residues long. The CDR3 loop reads CATEPRSSNQPQHF. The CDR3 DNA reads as TGTGCCACGGAACCACGGAGTAGCAATCAGCCCCAGCATTTT.

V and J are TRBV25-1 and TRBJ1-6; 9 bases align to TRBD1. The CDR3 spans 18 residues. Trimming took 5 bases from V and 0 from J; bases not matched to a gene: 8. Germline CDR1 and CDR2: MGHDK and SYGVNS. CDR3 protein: CASSRGQGGNSYNSPLHF. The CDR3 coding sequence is TGTGCCAGCAGTCGGGGACAGGGTGGGAACTCCTATAATTCACCCCTCCACTTT.

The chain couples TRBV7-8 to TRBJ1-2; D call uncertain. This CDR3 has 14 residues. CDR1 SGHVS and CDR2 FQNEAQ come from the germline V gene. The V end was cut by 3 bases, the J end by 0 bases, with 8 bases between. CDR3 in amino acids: CASSFMGSNYGYTF. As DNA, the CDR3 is TGTGCCAGCAGCTTTATGGGCTCTAACTATGGCTACACCTTC.

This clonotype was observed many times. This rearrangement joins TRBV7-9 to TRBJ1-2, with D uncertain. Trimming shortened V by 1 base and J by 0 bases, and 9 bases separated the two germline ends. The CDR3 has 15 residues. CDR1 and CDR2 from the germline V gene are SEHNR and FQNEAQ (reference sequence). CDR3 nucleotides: TGTGCCAGCAGCTTAGGGAGAGGTTCTAACTATGGCTACACCTTC. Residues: CASSLGRGSNYGYTF.

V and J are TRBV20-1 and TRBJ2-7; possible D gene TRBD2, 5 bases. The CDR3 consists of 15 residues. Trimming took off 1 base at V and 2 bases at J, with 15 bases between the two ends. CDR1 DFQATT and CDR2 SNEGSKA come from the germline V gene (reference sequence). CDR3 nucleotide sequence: TGCAGTGCTAGAGTTGTGGTAGCGACCCCCTACGAGCAGTACTTC. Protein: CSARVVVATPYEQYF.

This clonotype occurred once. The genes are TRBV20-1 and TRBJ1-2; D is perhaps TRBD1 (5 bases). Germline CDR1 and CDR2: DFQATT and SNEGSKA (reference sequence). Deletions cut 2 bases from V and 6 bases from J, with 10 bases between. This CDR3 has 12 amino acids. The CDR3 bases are TGCAGTGCTAGACAGGGCCGAAATGGCTACACCTTC. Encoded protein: CSARQGRNGYTF.

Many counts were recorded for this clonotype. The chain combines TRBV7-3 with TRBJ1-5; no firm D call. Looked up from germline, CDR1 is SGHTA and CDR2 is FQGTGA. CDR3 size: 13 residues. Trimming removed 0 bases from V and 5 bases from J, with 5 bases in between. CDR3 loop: CASSLTPDQPQHF. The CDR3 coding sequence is TGTGCCAGCAGCTTAACGCCCGATCAGCCCCAGCATTTT.

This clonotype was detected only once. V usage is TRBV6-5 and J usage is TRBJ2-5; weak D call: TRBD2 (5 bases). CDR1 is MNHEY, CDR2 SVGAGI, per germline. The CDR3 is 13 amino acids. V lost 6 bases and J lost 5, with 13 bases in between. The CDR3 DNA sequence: TGTGCCAGCAGGGTCCCTACGGGGGAGACCCAGTACTTC. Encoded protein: CASRVPTGETQYF.

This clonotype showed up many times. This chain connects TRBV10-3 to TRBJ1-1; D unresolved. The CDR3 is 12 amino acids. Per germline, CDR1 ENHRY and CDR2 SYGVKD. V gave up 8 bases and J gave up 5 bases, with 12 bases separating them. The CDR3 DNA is TGTGCCATCGATGAGGGAGGGACTGAAGCTTTCTTT. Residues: CAIDEGGTEAFF.

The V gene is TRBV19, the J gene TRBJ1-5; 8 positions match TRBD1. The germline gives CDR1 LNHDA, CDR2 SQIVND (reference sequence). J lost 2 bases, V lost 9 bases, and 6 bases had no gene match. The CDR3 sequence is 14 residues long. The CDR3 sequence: CASVADRGNQPQHF. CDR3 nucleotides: TGTGCCAGCGTCGCGGACAGGGGCAATCAGCCCCAGCATTTT.